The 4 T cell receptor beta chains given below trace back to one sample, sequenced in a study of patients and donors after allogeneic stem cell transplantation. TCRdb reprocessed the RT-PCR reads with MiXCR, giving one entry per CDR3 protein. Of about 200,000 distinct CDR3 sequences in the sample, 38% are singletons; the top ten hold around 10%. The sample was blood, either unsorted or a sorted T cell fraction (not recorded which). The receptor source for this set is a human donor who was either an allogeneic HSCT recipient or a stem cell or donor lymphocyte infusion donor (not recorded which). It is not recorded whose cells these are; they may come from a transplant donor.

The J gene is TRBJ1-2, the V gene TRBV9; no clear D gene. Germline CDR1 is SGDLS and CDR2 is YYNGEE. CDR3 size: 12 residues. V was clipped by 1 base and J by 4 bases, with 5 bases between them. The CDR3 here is CASSVNPYGYTF. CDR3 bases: TGTGCCAGCAGCGTAAACCCCTATGGCTACACCTTC.

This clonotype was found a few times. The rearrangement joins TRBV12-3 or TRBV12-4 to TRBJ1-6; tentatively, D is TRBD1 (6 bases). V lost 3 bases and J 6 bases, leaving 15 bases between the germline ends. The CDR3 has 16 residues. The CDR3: CASSFWDISGNSPLHF. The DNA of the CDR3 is TGTGCCAGCAGTTTCTGGGACATCTCCGGTAATTCACCCCTCCACTTT.

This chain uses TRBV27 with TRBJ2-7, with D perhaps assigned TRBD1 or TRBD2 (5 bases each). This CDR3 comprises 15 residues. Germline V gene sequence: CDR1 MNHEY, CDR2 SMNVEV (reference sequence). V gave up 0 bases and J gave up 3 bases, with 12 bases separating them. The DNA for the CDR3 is TGTGCCAGCAGTTTATCGGGGCGGGTCAACTACGAGCAGTACTTC. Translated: CASSLSGRVNYEQYF.

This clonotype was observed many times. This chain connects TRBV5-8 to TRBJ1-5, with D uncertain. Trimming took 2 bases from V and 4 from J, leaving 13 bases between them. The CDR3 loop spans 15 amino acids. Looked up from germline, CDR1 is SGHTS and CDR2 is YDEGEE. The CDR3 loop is CASSFKLNMNQPQHF. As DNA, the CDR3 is TGTGCCAGCAGCTTCAAGCTCAATATGAATCAGCCCCAGCATTTT.